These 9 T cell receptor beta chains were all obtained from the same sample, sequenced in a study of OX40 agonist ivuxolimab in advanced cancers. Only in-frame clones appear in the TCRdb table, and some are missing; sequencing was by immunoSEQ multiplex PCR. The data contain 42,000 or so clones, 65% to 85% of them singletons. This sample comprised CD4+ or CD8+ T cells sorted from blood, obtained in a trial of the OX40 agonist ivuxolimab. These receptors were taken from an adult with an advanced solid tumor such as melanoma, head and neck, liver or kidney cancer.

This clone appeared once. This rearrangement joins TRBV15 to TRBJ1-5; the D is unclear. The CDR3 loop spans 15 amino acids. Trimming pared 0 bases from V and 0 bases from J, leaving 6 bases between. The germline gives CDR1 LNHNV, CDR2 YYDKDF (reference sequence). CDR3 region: CATSRDYSSNQPQHF. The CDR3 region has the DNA TGTGCCACCAGCAGAGATTATAGTAGCAATCAGCCCCAGCATTTT.

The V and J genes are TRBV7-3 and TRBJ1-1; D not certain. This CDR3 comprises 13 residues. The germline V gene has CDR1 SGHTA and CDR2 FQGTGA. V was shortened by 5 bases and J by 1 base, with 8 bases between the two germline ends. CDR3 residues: CASSQSWNTEAFF. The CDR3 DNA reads TGTGCCAGCAGCCAATCGTGGAACACTGAAGCTTTCTTT.

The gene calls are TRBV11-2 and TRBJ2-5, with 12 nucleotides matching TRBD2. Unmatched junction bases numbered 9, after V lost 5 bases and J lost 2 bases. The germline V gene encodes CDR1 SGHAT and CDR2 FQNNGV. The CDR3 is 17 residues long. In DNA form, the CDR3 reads TGTGCCAGCAGCCCCGGGACTAGCGGGCCTTTACAAGAGACCCAGTACTTC. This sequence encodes CASSPGTSGPLQETQYF.

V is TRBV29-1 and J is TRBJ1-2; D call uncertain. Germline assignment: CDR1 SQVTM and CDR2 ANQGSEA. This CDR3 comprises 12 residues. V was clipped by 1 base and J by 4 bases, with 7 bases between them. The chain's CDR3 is CSVEGEGYGYTF. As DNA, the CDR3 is TGCAGCGTTGAAGGGGAGGGCTATGGCTACACCTTC.

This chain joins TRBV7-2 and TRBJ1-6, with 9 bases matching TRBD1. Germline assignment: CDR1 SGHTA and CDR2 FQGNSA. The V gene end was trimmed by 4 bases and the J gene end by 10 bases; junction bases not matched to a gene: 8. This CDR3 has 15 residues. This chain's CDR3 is CASSSGTGHRSPLHF. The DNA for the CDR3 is TGTGCCAGCAGCTCCGGGACAGGGCATAGATCACCCCTCCACTTT. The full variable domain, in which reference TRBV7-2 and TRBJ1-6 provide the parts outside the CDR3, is GAGVSQSPSNKVTEKGKDVELRCDPISGHTALYWYRQSLGQGLEFLIYFQGNSAPDKSGLPSDRFSAERTGGSVSTLTIQRTQQEDSAVYLCASSSGTGHRSPLHFGNGTRLTVT.

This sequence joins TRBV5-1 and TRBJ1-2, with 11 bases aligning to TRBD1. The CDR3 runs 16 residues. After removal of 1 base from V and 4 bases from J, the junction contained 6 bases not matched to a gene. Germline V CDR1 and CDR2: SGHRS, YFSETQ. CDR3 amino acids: CASSLQDRGQGYGYTF. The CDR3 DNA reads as TGCGCCAGCAGCTTGCAGGACAGGGGGCAGGGCTATGGCTACACCTTC.

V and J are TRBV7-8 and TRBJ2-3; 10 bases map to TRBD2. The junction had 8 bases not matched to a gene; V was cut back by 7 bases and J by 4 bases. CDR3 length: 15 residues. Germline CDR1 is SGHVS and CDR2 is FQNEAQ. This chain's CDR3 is CASTERGGRADTQYF. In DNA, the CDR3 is TGTGCCAGCACCGAGCGGGGGGGTAGGGCAGATACGCAGTATTTT.

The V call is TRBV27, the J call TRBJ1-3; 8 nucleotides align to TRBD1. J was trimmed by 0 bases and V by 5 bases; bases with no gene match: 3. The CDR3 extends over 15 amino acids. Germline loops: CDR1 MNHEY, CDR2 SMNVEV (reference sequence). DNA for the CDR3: TGTGCCAGCAGTGTCACAGGGGGCTCTGGAAACACCATATATTTT. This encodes CASSVTGGSGNTIYF.

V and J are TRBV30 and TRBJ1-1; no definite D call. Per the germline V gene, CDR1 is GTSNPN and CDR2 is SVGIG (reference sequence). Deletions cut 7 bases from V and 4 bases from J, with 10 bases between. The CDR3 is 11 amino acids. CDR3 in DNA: TGTGCCTTTTCCCCGGGCACTGAAGCTTTCTTT. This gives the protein CAFSPGTEAFF.